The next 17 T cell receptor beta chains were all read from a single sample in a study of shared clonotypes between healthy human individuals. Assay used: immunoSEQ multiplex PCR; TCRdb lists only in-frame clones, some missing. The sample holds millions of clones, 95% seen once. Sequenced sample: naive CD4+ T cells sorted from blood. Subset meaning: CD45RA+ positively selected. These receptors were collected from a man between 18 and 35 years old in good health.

The DNA for the CDR3 is TGTGCCAGCAGCGTAATGTCTGACGGAGGGACCCAGTACTTC. It yields the protein CASSVMSDGGTQYF. The J gene is TRBJ2-5, the V gene TRBV9, with a possible D match to TRBD2 (5 bases). Trimming stripped 1 base from V and 7 bases from J, with 14 bases between. The CDR3 has 14 amino acids. Germline V lookup: CDR1 SGDLS, CDR2 YYNGEE.

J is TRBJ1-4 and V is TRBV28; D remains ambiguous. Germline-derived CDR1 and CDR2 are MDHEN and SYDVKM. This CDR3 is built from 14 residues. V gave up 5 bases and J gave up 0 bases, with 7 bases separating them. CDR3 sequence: CASSTPATNEKLFF. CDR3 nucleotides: TGTGCCAGCAGTACCCCGGCAACTAATGAAAAACTGTTTTTT.

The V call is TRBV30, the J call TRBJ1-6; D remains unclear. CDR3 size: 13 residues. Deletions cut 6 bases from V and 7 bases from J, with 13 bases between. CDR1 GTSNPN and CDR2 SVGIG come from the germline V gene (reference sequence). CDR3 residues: CACISSLNSPLHF. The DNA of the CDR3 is TGTGCCTGCATTTCGTCCCTCAATTCACCCCTCCACTTT.

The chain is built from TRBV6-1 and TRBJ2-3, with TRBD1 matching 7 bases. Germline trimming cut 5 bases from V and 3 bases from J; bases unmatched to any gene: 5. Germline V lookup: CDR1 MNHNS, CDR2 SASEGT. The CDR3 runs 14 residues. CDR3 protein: CASSRTGVTDTQYF. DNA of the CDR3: TGTGCCAGCAGTCGCACAGGGGTTACAGATACGCAGTATTTT.

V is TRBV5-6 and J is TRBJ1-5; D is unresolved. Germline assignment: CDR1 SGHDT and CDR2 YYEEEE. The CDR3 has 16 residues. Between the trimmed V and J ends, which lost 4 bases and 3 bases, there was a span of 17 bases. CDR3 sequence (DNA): TGTGCCAGCAGCCCTGGGCCCGGCGATCTCAATCAGCCCCAGCATTTT. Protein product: CASSPGPGDLNQPQHF.

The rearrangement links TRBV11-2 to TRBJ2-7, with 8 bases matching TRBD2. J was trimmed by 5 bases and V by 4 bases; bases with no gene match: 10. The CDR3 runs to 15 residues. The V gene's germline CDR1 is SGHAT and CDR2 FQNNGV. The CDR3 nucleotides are TGTGCCAGCAGCTCCTCCGGGACTAGAATTAACGAGCAGTACTTC. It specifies CASSSSGTRINEQYF.

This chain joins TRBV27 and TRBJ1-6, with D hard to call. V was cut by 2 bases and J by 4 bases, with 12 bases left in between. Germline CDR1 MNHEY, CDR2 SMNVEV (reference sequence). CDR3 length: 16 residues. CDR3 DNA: TGTGCCAGCAGTTTAAGTGAGGGCCTTTATAATTCACCCCTCCACTTT. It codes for CASSLSEGLYNSPLHF.

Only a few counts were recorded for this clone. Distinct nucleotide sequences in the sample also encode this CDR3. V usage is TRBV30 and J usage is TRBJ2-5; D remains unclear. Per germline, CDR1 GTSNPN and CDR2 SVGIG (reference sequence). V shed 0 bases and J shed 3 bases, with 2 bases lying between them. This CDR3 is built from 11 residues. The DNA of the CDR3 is TGTGCCTGGAGTGTGGAAGAGACCCAGTACTTC. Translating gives CAWSVEETQYF.

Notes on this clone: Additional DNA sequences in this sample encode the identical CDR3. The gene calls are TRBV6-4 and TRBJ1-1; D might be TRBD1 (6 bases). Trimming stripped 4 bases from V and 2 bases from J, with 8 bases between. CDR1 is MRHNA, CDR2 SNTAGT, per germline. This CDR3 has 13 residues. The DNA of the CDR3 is TGTGCCAGCAGTGCACAGGGAAACACTGAAGCTTTCTTT. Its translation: CASSAQGNTEAFF.

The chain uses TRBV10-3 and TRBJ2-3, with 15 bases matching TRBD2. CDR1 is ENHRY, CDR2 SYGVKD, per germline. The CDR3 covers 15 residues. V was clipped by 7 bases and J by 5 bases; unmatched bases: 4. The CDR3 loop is CAITAGLAGGDTQYF. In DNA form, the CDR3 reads TGTGCCATCACCGCGGGACTAGCGGGAGGAGATACGCAGTATTTT.

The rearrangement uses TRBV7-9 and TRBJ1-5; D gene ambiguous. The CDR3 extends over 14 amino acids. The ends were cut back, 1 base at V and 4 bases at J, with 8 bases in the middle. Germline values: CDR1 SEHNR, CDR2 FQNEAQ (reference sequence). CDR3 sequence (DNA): TGTGCCAGCAGCTTAGTTGGGCAGAATCAGCCCCAGCATTTT. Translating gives CASSLVGQNQPQHF.

The CDR3 nucleotides read TGTGCCAGCAGCGTCACTCTAGCGGGTCCGTGGGTGGGCAATGAGCAGTTCTTC. Protein: CASSVTLAGPWVGNEQFF. The chain has TRBV9 and TRBJ2-1, with TRBD2 matching over 8 bases. V lost 2 bases and J lost 6; bases outside the gene matches: 16. CDR3 length equals 18 residues. Germline V gene data show CDR1 as SGDLS and CDR2 as YYNGEE.

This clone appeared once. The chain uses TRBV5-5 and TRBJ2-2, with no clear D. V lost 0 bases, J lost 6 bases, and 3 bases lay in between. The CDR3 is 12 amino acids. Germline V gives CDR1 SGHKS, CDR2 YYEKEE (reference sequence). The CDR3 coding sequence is TGTGCCAGCAGCTTGGACGCCGGGGAGCTGTTTTTT. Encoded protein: CASSLDAGELFF.

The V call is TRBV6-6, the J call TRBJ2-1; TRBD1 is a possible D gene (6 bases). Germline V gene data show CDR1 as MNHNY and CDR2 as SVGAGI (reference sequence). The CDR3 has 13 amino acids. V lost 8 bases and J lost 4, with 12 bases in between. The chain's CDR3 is CASGTTGYNEQFF. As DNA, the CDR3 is TGTGCCAGCGGTACCACAGGGTACAATGAGCAGTTCTTC.

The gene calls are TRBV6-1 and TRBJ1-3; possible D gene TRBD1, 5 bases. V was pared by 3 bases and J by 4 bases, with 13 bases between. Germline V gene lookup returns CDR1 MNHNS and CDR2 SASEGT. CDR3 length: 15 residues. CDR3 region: CASSDMGPGGNTIYF. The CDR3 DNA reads TGTGCCAGCAGTGACATGGGACCTGGCGGAAACACCATATATTTT.

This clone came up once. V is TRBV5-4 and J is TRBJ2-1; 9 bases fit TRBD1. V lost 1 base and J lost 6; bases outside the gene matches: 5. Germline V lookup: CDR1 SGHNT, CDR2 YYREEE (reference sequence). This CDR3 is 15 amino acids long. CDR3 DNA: TGTGCCAGCAGCTTGCGCGGACAGGGGTTCAATGAGCAGTTCTTC. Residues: CASSLRGQGFNEQFF.

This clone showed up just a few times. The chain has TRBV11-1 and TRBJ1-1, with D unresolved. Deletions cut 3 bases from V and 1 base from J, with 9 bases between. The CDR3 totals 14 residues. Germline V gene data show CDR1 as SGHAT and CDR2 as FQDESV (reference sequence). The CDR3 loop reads CASSLSGSNTEAFF. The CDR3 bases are TGTGCCAGCAGCTTGTCGGGGTCGAACACTGAAGCTTTCTTT. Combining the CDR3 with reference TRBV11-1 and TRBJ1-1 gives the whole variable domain EAEVAQSPRYKITEKSQAVAFWCDPISGHATLYWYRQILGQGPELLVQFQDESVVDDSQLPKDRFSAERLKGVDSTLKIQPAELGDSAMYLCASSLSGSNTEAFFGQGTRLTVV.